This T cell receptor (beta chain) was identified in a study of blood T cell repertoires in COVID-19. The CDR3 covers 15 residues. The V and J ends lost 8 bases and 4 bases respectively, with 18 bases between them. The germline V gene has CDR1 MDHEN and CDR2 SYDVKM. As handled by the study authors: Cell counts per sample came from amplifying reference gene primers. Assay used: immunoSEQ multiplex PCR; TCRdb lists only in-frame clones, some missing. Clonal size and the V and J genes are those of that table, whereas D and trimming came from the DNA. This sample has some 320,000 clones, with 87% found just once.

The chain couples TRBV28 to TRBJ2-1; tentatively, D is TRBD2 (6 bases). The sequenced material came from peripheral blood. The receptor was isolated from a woman aged 45-65 years who had recovered from COVID-19. In DNA, the CDR3 is TGTGCCAGCGTGAGTTGGAGGAGGGCTTACAATGAGCAGTTCTTC. It specifies CASVSWRRAYNEQFF.